A single sample is the source of the 27 T cell receptor beta chains below, sequenced in a study of cytomegalovirus exposure and HLA in healthy donors. PCR primers comprised 60 Vbeta and 13 Jbeta primers. Data came from immunoSEQ multiplex PCR; TCRdb stores just in-frame clones and leaves some out. The table includes roughly 100,000 clones, over 60% detected once. Sequencing was done on a sample of PBMCs. Receptor source: a woman in her 50s in good health and CMV-seropositive.

This clone was counted between two and nine times. The chain combines TRBV28 with TRBJ2-7, with TRBD2 matching 7 bases. This CDR3 is 18 amino acids long. The germline V gene encodes CDR1 MDHEN and CDR2 SYDVKM. Losses at the gene ends were 5 bases for V and 0 bases for J; bases not matched to a gene: 16. Here the CDR3 DNA reads TGTGCCAGCAGTCCCCCCGTGGGGGGGGACCCCAGCTCCTACGAGCAGTACTTC. Translated: CASSPPVGGDPSSYEQYF.

The chain combines TRBV1 with TRBJ1-5; the table names TRBD1, a call not compared with the DNA. TRBV1 is an annotated pseudogene. The CDR3 length is 15 residues. CDR3 nucleotide sequence: TGCACCAGCAGCCAACACAGGGAACCCAATCAGCCCCAGCATTTT. As protein: CTSSQHREPNQPQHF.

The V gene is TRBV28, the J gene TRBJ1-1; D possibly corresponds to TRBD1 (6 bases). V dropped 6 bases and J dropped 6 bases, with 17 bases sitting between them. Germline assignment: CDR1 MDHEN and CDR2 SYDVKM. The CDR3 covers 14 residues. CDR3 sequence (DNA): TGTGCCAGCAGCACTATAGGGGGGGCGGCTGAAGCTTTCTTT. Its protein is CASSTIGGAAEAFF.

The gene calls are TRBV25-1 and TRBJ2-1; 13 nucleotides line up with TRBD2. Germline CDR1 and CDR2: MGHDK and SYGVNS. Trimming at V came to 4 bases and at J to 3 bases, leaving 9 bases not matched to a gene. This CDR3 has 18 residues. In DNA form, the CDR3 reads TGTGCCAGCAGTGCGGGGACTAGCGGGGTTTCTTTCTACAATGAGCAGTTCTTC. Its protein product is CASSAGTSGVSFYNEQFF.

This chain joins TRBV11-2 and TRBJ2-7; TRBD1 matches 8 bases. The CDR3 totals 14 residues. From germline, CDR1 is SGHAT and CDR2 FQNNGV. After removal of 5 bases from V and 7 bases from J, the junction contained 10 bases not matched to a gene. CDR3 sequence (DNA): TGTGCCAGCAGCGGATGGCAGGGGGCAGGGGAGCAGTACTTC. Translation gives CASSGWQGAGEQYF.

This clone was recorded a few times. The rearrangement uses TRBV21-1 and TRBJ1-4. TRBV21-1 is a listed pseudogene. CDR3 size: 16 residues. CDR3 bases: TGTGCCAGCAGCAAAGATAAGGGAGGGCGGTGTGAAAAACTGTTTTTT. Protein: CASSKDKGGRCEKLFF.

The rearrangement joins TRBV15 to TRBJ2-5, with unresolved D. This CDR3 spans 14 amino acids. The germline gives CDR1 LNHNV, CDR2 YYDKDF (reference sequence). The ends were cut back, 1 base at V and 5 bases at J, with 11 bases in the middle. The CDR3 nucleotides are TGTGCCACCAGCAGAGTTCAGGTTATGGAGACCCAGTACTTC. Translating it yields CATSRVQVMETQYF.

The gene calls are TRBV28 and TRBJ2-1, with 11 nucleotides matching TRBD1. Germline values: CDR1 MDHEN, CDR2 SYDVKM. This CDR3 has 16 amino acids. The V gene end was trimmed by 3 bases and the J gene end by 7 bases; junction bases not matched to a gene: 8. CDR3 sequence reads: CASSFSWTGGGNEQFF. The CDR3 coding sequence is TGTGCCAGCAGTTTTAGTTGGACAGGGGGCGGGAATGAGCAGTTCTTC.

This chain links TRBV29-1 with TRBJ1-2; 7 nucleotides agree with TRBD1. There are 14 residues in the CDR3. Trimming at V came to 4 bases and at J to 2 bases, leaving 7 bases not matched to a gene. Per germline, CDR1 SQVTM and CDR2 ANQGSEA. CDR3 protein: CSVAGTVRNYGYTF. In nucleotides, the CDR3 is TGCAGCGTTGCTGGGACAGTTCGAAACTATGGCTACACCTTC.

The genes are TRBV10-3 and TRBJ2-2; TRBD1 matches at 8 bases. Trimming removed 8 bases from V and 5 bases from J; junction bases left unmatched: 7. The germline V gene encodes CDR1 ENHRY and CDR2 SYGVKD. This CDR3 spans 14 amino acids. The CDR3 sequence is CAIQGATRTGELFF. CDR3 DNA: TGTGCCATCCAGGGGGCAACCCGTACCGGGGAGCTGTTTTTT.

V usage is TRBV9 and J usage is TRBJ2-3; 13 nucleotides agree with TRBD2. The CDR3 runs to 17 residues. V gave up 4 bases and J gave up 2 bases; unmatched junction bases: 7. The V gene's germline CDR1 is SGDLS and CDR2 YYNGEE. The CDR3 region has the DNA TGTGCCAGCAGCCTAGAACTAGCGGGGGGGTACACAGATACGCAGTATTTT. This encodes CASSLELAGGYTDTQYF.

The J gene is TRBJ1-1, the V gene TRBV13; D gene unclear. The V end was cut by 2 bases, the J end by 3 bases, with 7 bases between. Germline assignment: CDR1 PRHDT and CDR2 FYEKMQ (reference sequence). This CDR3 is 13 amino acids long. As DNA, the CDR3 is TGTGCCAGCAGCTTAAAGGGAGACACTGAAGCTTTCTTT. Protein sequence: CASSLKGDTEAFF.

In DNA, the CDR3 is TGTGCCAGCAGCTTAGAGGGGCGGCAGTTCTTC. It specifies CASSLEGRQFF. This chain uses TRBV7-9 with TRBJ2-1, with D perhaps matching TRBD1 (5 bases). V lost 1 base, J lost 12 bases, and 7 bases lay in between. CDR1 and CDR2 from the germline V gene are SEHNR and FQNEAQ (reference sequence). CDR3 length: 11 amino acids.

About this clone: Compared with germline, one end of the junction differs, possibly owing to a read error. This sequence joins TRBV10-3 and TRBJ2-3, with D possibly being TRBD1 (6 bases). Germline loops: CDR1 ENHRY, CDR2 SYGVKD. This CDR3 comprises 14 residues. The CDR3 DNA sequence: TGTGCCATCAGTGAAGGGGTTCCGACAGGTACGCAGTATTTT. Its protein product is CAISEGVPTGTQYF.

This clone showed up just a few times. V and J are TRBV7-9 and TRBJ1-1; tentatively, D is TRBD1 (6 bases). The germline V gene encodes CDR1 SEHNR and CDR2 FQNEAQ (reference sequence). The length of the CDR3 is 16 residues. V lost 4 bases to trimming and J lost 0 bases, with 15 bases between them. Here the CDR3 reads CASSSPPRGLNTEAFF. The DNA of the CDR3 is TGTGCCAGCAGCTCACCCCCCAGGGGCCTGAACACTGAAGCTTTCTTT.

The rearrangement joins TRBV6-5 to TRBJ2-2; D ambiguous. Germline CDR1 and CDR2: MNHEY and SVGAGI. Trimming took off 4 bases at V and 3 bases at J, with 9 bases between the two ends. The CDR3 has 14 residues. CDR3 nucleotides: TGTGCCAGCAGTTTGGTACTCGACACCGGGGAGCTGTTTTTT. It is translated as CASSLVLDTGELFF.

The chain is built from TRBV27 and TRBJ2-1; D is perhaps TRBD1 (5 bases). Germline CDR1 reads MNHEY; CDR2 reads SMNVEV (reference sequence). Trimming stripped 1 base from V and 6 bases from J, with 16 bases between. The CDR3 runs to 16 residues. DNA of the CDR3: TGTGCCAGCAGTTTATATACCCCGATGGGGCTCAATGAGCAGTTCTTC. It codes for CASSLYTPMGLNEQFF.

This chain links TRBV19 with TRBJ2-7; 7 bases align to TRBD1. The trim removed 5 bases at V and 2 bases at J, leaving 6 bases unmatched. This CDR3 comprises 14 residues. Per germline, CDR1 LNHDA and CDR2 SQIVND (reference sequence). The chain's CDR3 is CASSLQTGTYEQYF. The CDR3 nucleotides read TGTGCCAGTAGTCTACAGACAGGGACCTACGAGCAGTACTTC.

The rearrangement joins TRBV19 to TRBJ2-2; 7 bases align to TRBD2. This CDR3 spans 19 amino acids. The V gene's germline CDR1 is LNHDA and CDR2 SQIVND (reference sequence). V lost 7 bases to trimming and J lost 1 base; unmatched junction nucleotides: 18. The CDR3 loop reads CASTTSGFAGEVNTGELFF. The CDR3 coding sequence is TGTGCCAGTACCACTAGTGGGTTTGCGGGGGAAGTGAACACCGGGGAGCTGTTTTTT.

The CDR3 sequence: CASSFHVAGVNEQFF. The CDR3, as DNA: TGTGCCAGCAGCTTCCATGTAGCGGGGGTGAATGAGCAGTTCTTC. The chain recombines TRBV11-3 with TRBJ2-1; 9 positions agree with TRBD2. CDR1 and CDR2 (germline): SGHNT, YENEEA. V shed 3 bases, J shed 7 bases, and the junction held 7 bases outside the gene matches. The CDR3 runs to 15 residues.

V gene TRBV7-9 combines with J gene TRBJ1-6, with 7 positions matching TRBD1. With 2 bases clipped from V and 9 bases from J, the junction kept 4 bases outside the gene matches. Germline CDR1 reads SEHNR; CDR2 reads FQNEAQ (reference sequence). The CDR3 contains 14 residues. CDR3 bases: TGTGCCAGCAGCTTACAGGGGGTAACTTCACCCCTCCACTTT. It encodes CASSLQGVTSPLHF.

J is TRBJ2-3 and V is TRBV7-6, with a tentative D call TRBD1 (5 bases). The germline V gene has CDR1 SGHVS and CDR2 FNYEAQ. The CDR3 runs 14 residues. Trimming took 3 bases from V and 2 from J, leaving 9 bases between them. The CDR3, as DNA: TGTGCCAGCAGCTTCCCCAGGGACACAGATACGCAGTATTTT. This encodes CASSFPRDTDTQYF.

The rearrangement uses TRBV27 and TRBJ2-1, with 9 bases matching TRBD2. In germline, CDR1 is MNHEY, CDR2 SMNVEV (reference sequence). This CDR3 has 14 amino acids. Trimming at V came to 4 bases and at J to 5 bases, leaving 3 bases not matched to a gene. CDR3 sequence: CASSSRGGDNEQFF. CDR3 coding DNA: TGTGCCAGCAGTTCTCGCGGGGGGGACAATGAGCAGTTCTTC.

The CDR3 region is CASSLGPGEGYEQYF. In DNA, the CDR3 is TGCGCCAGCAGCTTGGGACCAGGGGAGGGCTACGAGCAGTACTTC. V and J are TRBV5-1 and TRBJ2-5; weak D call: TRBD2 (7 bases). Gene TRBJ2-7 matches the end of the DNA better, so the J call may be wrong. Germline CDR1 SGHRS, CDR2 YFSETQ. This CDR3 is 15 amino acids long.

The J gene is TRBJ1-3, the V gene TRBV9, with D perhaps TRBD1 (5 bases). Trimming took 0 bases from V and 2 from J, leaving 12 bases between them. Per germline, CDR1 SGDLS and CDR2 YYNGEE. This CDR3 has 16 residues. The CDR3 is CASSVAPTDPGNTIYF. The CDR3 bases are TGTGCCAGCAGCGTAGCTCCGACAGACCCTGGAAACACCATATATTTT.

The chain uses TRBV2 and TRBJ2-6, with D perhaps TRBD1 (6 bases). The CDR3 spans 15 residues. Trimming stripped 5 bases from V and 9 bases from J, with 17 bases between. Looked up from germline, CDR1 is SNHLY and CDR2 is FYNNEI. In nucleotides, the CDR3 is TGTGCCAGCAGTCAACGGGACACAAGGGTCAACGTCCTGACTTTC. This sequence encodes CASSQRDTRVNVLTF.

This clone was recorded a few times. This sequence joins TRBV2 and TRBJ1-5; 7 nucleotides agree with TRBD1. Trimming at V came to 5 bases and at J to 3 bases, leaving 4 bases not matched to a gene. Per the germline V gene, CDR1 is SNHLY and CDR2 is FYNNEI. This CDR3 is built from 14 residues. The DNA of the CDR3 is TGTGCCAGCAGTCAGGGACAGTACAATCAGCCCCAGCATTTT. This encodes CASSQGQYNQPQHF.